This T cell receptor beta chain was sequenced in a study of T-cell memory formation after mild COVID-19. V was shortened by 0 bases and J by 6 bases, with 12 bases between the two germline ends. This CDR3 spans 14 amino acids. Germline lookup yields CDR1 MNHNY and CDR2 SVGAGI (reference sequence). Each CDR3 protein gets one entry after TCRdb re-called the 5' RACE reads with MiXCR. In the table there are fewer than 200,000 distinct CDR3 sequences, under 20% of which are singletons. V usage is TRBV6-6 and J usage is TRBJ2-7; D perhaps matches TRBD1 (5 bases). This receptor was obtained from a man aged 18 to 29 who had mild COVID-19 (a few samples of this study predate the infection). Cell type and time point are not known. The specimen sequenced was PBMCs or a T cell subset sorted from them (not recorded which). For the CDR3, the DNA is TGTGCCAGCAGTTACTCTCAGGGCCCGGGCGAGCAGTACGTC. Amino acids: CASSYSQGPGEQYV.